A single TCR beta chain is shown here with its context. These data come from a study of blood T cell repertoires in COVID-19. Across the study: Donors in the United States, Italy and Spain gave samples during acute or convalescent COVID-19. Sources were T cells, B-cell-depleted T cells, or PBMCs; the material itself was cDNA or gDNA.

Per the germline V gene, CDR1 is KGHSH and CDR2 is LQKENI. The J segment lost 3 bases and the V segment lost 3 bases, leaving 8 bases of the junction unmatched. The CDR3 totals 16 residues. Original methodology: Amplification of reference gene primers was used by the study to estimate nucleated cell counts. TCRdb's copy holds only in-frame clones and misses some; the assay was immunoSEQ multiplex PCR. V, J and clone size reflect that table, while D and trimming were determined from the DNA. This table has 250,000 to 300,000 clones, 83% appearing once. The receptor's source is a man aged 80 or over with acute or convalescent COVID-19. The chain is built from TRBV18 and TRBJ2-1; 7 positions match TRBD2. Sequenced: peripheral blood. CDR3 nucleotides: TGTGCCAGCTCACCCCCGACAGCGGGGATCTACAATGAGCAGTTCTTC. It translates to CASSPPTAGIYNEQFF. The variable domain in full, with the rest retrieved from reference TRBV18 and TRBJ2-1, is NAGVMQNPRHLVRRRGQEARLRCSPMKGHSHVYWYRQLPEEGLKFMVYLQKENIIDESGMPKERFSAEFPKEGPSILRIQQVVRGDSAAYFCASSPPTAGIYNEQFFGPGTRLTVL.